Below, 3 T cell receptor beta chains from the same sample are listed, as sequenced in a study of cytomegalovirus exposure and HLA in healthy donors. Use of 60 Vbeta and 13 Jbeta primers characterized the PCR. TCRdb keeps only in-frame clones here, not all; method: immunoSEQ multiplex PCR. The sample lists 150,000 to 160,000 clones; roughly 74% were seen once. Sequenced sample: PBMCs. These receptor sequences come from a man between 18 and 35 years old in good health and CMV-seronegative.

The chain is built from TRBV7-2 and TRBJ1-1; D is unclear. The germline V gene encodes CDR1 SGHTA and CDR2 FQGNSA. With 4 bases removed from V and 2 bases from J, the gap between germline ends came to 8 bases. The length of the CDR3 is 13 residues. The CDR3 reads CASSSGPNTEAFF. The CDR3 DNA is TGTGCCAGCAGCTCTGGGCCCAACACTGAAGCTTTCTTT.

The chain links TRBV19 to TRBJ2-4; a weak D match, TRBD1 (6 bases). Trimming stripped 1 base from V and 4 bases from J, with 14 bases between. The CDR3 totals 16 residues. Germline V lookup: CDR1 LNHDA, CDR2 SQIVND (reference sequence). The CDR3: CASSIVGRGSKNIQYF. CDR3 in DNA: TGTGCCAGTAGTATAGTTGGCAGGGGTTCAAAAAACATTCAGTACTTC.

This chain connects TRBV2 to TRBJ1-5; D gene unclear. The V end lost 6 bases, the J end lost 3 bases, and 15 bases lay between the germline ends. The germline CDR1 and CDR2 sequences are SNHLY and FYNNEI. This CDR3 is built from 15 residues. Here the CDR3 reads CASSPGEGYNQPQHF. DNA for the CDR3: TGTGCCAGCAGCCCCGGGGAGGGATACAATCAGCCCCAGCATTTT.